The rows below give T cell receptor beta chains drawn from one sample of a study of identical twins. MiXCR, applied by TCRdb to the 5' RACE reads, yields one record per CDR3 protein. The sample gives roughly 770,000 distinct CDR3 sequences, about 20% of which show up once; under 15% is in the top ten. These records were also assigned to another study, of T cells expressing NK-cell markers.

Sequenced sample: PBMCs. Receptor source: a woman aged 18 to 35 in good health. CDR3s leave out the opening cysteine and the closing phenylalanine or tryptophan. Each record gives: CDR3 protein, V gene, D gene, J gene, clone size. A D gene is named only where the DNA matches it firmly. Rows give clone size only sometimes, using once, few, many, or a class for an expanded clone.

cdr3_aa: ASSHGGNTGELF
v_call: TRBV3-1
d_call: -
j_call: TRBJ2-2
clone_size: few

cdr3_aa: ASSPDRGVVDTQY
v_call: TRBV10-1
d_call: TRBD1
j_call: TRBJ2-3
clone_size: -

cdr3_aa: SAIPGLAGGPREQF
v_call: TRBV20-1
d_call: TRBD2
j_call: TRBJ2-1
clone_size: -

cdr3_aa: ASSFNGGGTEAF
v_call: TRBV5-1
d_call: -
j_call: TRBJ1-1
clone_size: few

cdr3_aa: ASSLAGTGSSYNEQF
v_call: TRBV5-1
d_call: -
j_call: TRBJ2-1
clone_size: -

cdr3_aa: ASSLILRTSLVTQY
v_call: TRBV7-2
d_call: TRBD2
j_call: TRBJ2-3
clone_size: few

cdr3_aa: SARDRARGVDEQY
v_call: TRBV20-1
d_call: -
j_call: TRBJ2-7
clone_size: -

cdr3_aa: AIGGATDTQY
v_call: TRBV10-3
d_call: -
j_call: TRBJ2-3
clone_size: -

cdr3_aa: ASRGAGGEAKNIQY
v_call: TRBV12-3/TRBV12-4
d_call: TRBD2
j_call: TRBJ2-4
clone_size: few

cdr3_aa: ASSQGTMKNEQF
v_call: TRBV3-1
d_call: -
j_call: TRBJ2-1
clone_size: -

cdr3_aa: ASIMGGTEAF
v_call: TRBV12-3/TRBV12-4
d_call: -
j_call: TRBJ1-1
clone_size: many

cdr3_aa: SVGTGQGAYEQY
v_call: TRBV29-1
d_call: TRBD1
j_call: TRBJ2-7
clone_size: few

cdr3_aa: ASSAQGVGAYEQY
v_call: TRBV6-1
d_call: -
j_call: TRBJ2-7
clone_size: few

cdr3_aa: ASTRDIPSSSGYT
v_call: TRBV12-3/TRBV12-4
d_call: -
j_call: TRBJ1-2
clone_size: few

cdr3_aa: ASSWGQLFQETQY
v_call: TRBV7-2
d_call: -
j_call: TRBJ2-5
clone_size: -

cdr3_aa: SASLVAGSKNIQY
v_call: TRBV20-1
d_call: -
j_call: TRBJ2-4
clone_size: few

cdr3_aa: ASSVGIKSEQY
v_call: TRBV9
d_call: -
j_call: TRBJ2-7
clone_size: -

cdr3_aa: SARPPLASSYNEQF
v_call: TRBV20-1
d_call: -
j_call: TRBJ2-1
clone_size: many

cdr3_aa: ASSQEIGGYFTDTQY
v_call: TRBV3-1
d_call: -
j_call: TRBJ2-3
clone_size: few

cdr3_aa: ASSGGQVNQPQH
v_call: TRBV3-1
d_call: TRBD1
j_call: TRBJ1-5
clone_size: few

cdr3_aa: AIRSQGADYGYT
v_call: TRBV10-3
d_call: TRBD1
j_call: TRBJ1-2
clone_size: few

cdr3_aa: ASSQERGVNTGELF
v_call: TRBV3-1
d_call: TRBD2
j_call: TRBJ2-2
clone_size: few

cdr3_aa: SVEGVLGANYGYT
v_call: TRBV29-1
d_call: -
j_call: TRBJ1-2
clone_size: -

cdr3_aa: ASSTGLAGDGETQY
v_call: TRBV5-5
d_call: TRBD2
j_call: TRBJ2-5
clone_size: few

cdr3_aa: ASSNPSGSSWNEQF
v_call: TRBV6-2/TRBV6-3
d_call: -
j_call: TRBJ2-1
clone_size: -

cdr3_aa: AISANTGELF
v_call: TRBV10-3
d_call: -
j_call: TRBJ2-2
clone_size: -

cdr3_aa: ASSTHGGGTEAF
v_call: TRBV5-1
d_call: -
j_call: TRBJ1-1
clone_size: -

cdr3_aa: ASSLARAPNNEQF
v_call: TRBV7-7
d_call: -
j_call: TRBJ2-1
clone_size: few

cdr3_aa: ASSSRVSGELF
v_call: TRBV5-6
d_call: -
j_call: TRBJ2-2
clone_size: -

cdr3_aa: ASSLAGRSTYEQY
v_call: TRBV5-1
d_call: TRBD2
j_call: TRBJ2-7
clone_size: many

cdr3_aa: AISEGGSEQY
v_call: TRBV10-3
d_call: -
j_call: TRBJ2-7
clone_size: few

cdr3_aa: ASSLATANEKLF
v_call: TRBV7-6
d_call: -
j_call: TRBJ1-4
clone_size: many

cdr3_aa: ASRADGGNSPLH
v_call: TRBV12-3/TRBV12-4
d_call: -
j_call: TRBJ1-6
clone_size: -

cdr3_aa: ASRAGRNTEAF
v_call: TRBV2
d_call: -
j_call: TRBJ1-1
clone_size: -

cdr3_aa: SAERVYGYT
v_call: TRBV20-1
d_call: -
j_call: TRBJ1-2
clone_size: -

cdr3_aa: ASSYLVAGSPLH
v_call: TRBV7-6
d_call: -
j_call: TRBJ1-6
clone_size: few

cdr3_aa: SARPLGAGEEQF
v_call: TRBV20-1
d_call: TRBD2
j_call: TRBJ2-1
clone_size: -

cdr3_aa: ASSQALVRGDSPLH
v_call: TRBV4-1
d_call: -
j_call: TRBJ1-6
clone_size: few

cdr3_aa: SVEDPTVRVYGYT
v_call: TRBV29-1
d_call: -
j_call: TRBJ1-2
clone_size: -

cdr3_aa: SAGLAGGPFGEQF
v_call: TRBV20-1
d_call: TRBD2
j_call: TRBJ2-1
clone_size: few

cdr3_aa: ASSYSTGAQQY
v_call: TRBV6-5
d_call: -
j_call: TRBJ2-7
clone_size: many

cdr3_aa: AISETSGRGTDTQY
v_call: TRBV10-3
d_call: TRBD2
j_call: TRBJ2-3
clone_size: -

cdr3_aa: ARAPPTSDTQY
v_call: TRBV2
d_call: -
j_call: TRBJ2-3
clone_size: few

cdr3_aa: ASSENQPSSYNEQF
v_call: TRBV2
d_call: -
j_call: TRBJ2-1
clone_size: few

cdr3_aa: AISESGQGRVGTEAF
v_call: TRBV10-3
d_call: TRBD1
j_call: TRBJ1-1
clone_size: -

cdr3_aa: ASSSTRGTKETQY
v_call: TRBV5-1
d_call: TRBD2
j_call: TRBJ2-5
clone_size: -

cdr3_aa: SVETGETQY
v_call: TRBV29-1
d_call: -
j_call: TRBJ2-5
clone_size: few

cdr3_aa: ASSGDGEQF
v_call: TRBV5-6
d_call: -
j_call: TRBJ2-1
clone_size: many

cdr3_aa: AIGGQKETQY
v_call: TRBV10-3
d_call: -
j_call: TRBJ2-5
clone_size: few

cdr3_aa: ASSTRGGVTEAF
v_call: TRBV7-2
d_call: -
j_call: TRBJ1-1
clone_size: few

cdr3_aa: ASSPPSRGGTEAF
v_call: TRBV12-3/TRBV12-4
d_call: -
j_call: TRBJ1-1
clone_size: few

cdr3_aa: ASSGLAGGGIEQY
v_call: TRBV5-1
d_call: TRBD2
j_call: TRBJ2-7
clone_size: few